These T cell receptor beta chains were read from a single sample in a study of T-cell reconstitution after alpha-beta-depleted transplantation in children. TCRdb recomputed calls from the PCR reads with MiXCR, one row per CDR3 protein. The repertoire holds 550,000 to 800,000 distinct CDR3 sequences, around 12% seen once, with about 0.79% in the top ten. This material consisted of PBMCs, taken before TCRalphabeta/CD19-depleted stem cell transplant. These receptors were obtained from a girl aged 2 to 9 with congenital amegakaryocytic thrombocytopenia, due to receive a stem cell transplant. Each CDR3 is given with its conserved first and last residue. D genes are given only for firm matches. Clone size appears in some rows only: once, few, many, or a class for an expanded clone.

TGCGCCAGCAGCTCCGAGGGACTAGCGGTAACGCGGCAAGAGACCCAGTACTTC CASSSEGLAVTRQETQYF TRBV5-1 TRBD2 TRBJ2-5 -
TGTGCCAGCAGCTACGGGACTAGCTCCACGGGAGAGACCCAGTACTTC CASSYGTSSTGETQYF TRBV11-3 TRBD2 TRBJ2-5 -
TGCGCCAGCAGCCCGGTGCCCCCAAGGAACATTCAGTACTTC CASSPVPPRNIQYF TRBV5-1 - TRBJ2-4 many
TGTGCCAGCAGCAAACTAGCGGGGGCCACAGATACGCAGTATTTT CASSKLAGATDTQYF TRBV12-3/TRBV12-4 TRBD2 TRBJ2-3 many
TGTGCCAGCAGCTTAATGGGGACAGGGAGTACCGAGCAGTACTTC CASSLMGTGSTEQYF TRBV7-3 TRBD1 TRBJ2-7 -
TGTGCCAGCAGCTTAGACGGGACAGAAAAATTTTTT CASSLDGTEKFF TRBV7-9 TRBD1 TRBJ2-3 few
TGTGCCAGCAGCCCCCAGGAGAACACTGAAGCTTTCTTT CASSPQENTEAFF TRBV12-3/TRBV12-4 - TRBJ1-1 many
TGTGCCAGCAGCTACCATTTGTCGTACGAGCAGTACTTC CASSYHLSYEQYF TRBV14 - TRBJ2-7 -
TGCAGTGCTACCCCTGCTCGGAGCTCCTACAATGAGCAGTTCTTC CSATPARSSYNEQFF TRBV20-1 - TRBJ2-1 many
TGCAGTGCTAGTGACGGGACAGTCTCCTACGAGCAGTACTTC CSASDGTVSYEQYF TRBV20-1 TRBD1 TRBJ2-7 -
TGCGCCAGCAGCGACCGGGACAGGGGCTACGAGCAGTACTTC CASSDRDRGYEQYF TRBV5-1 TRBD1 TRBJ2-7 -
TGTGCCAGCAGCCACCTACAGGGGGCGCCCTGTCAGCCCCAGCATTTT CASSHLQGAPCQPQHF TRBV5-4 TRBD1 TRBJ1-5 -
TGCGCCAGCAGCTCCCAGGGACCACAGATTGAAGCTTTCTTT CASSSQGPQIEAFF TRBV5-1 - TRBJ1-1 few
TGCAGTGCCGAGGGCTCAGGGGTCACTGAAGCTTTCTTT CSAEGSGVTEAFF TRBV20-1 - TRBJ1-1 many
TGTGCCAGCAGCTTCGGGGGCGCGGGCAATCAGCCCCAGCATTTT CASSFGGAGNQPQHF TRBV7-9 - TRBJ1-5 many
TGTGCCAGCAGTCGGGACCCCGATTGGACCGGGGAGCTGTTTTTT CASSRDPDWTGELFF TRBV12-3/TRBV12-4 - TRBJ2-2 many
TGCAGTGCTAGACCTCCTGGGGGGGAGACCCAGTACTTC CSARPPGGETQYF TRBV20-1 - TRBJ2-5 few
TGTGCCAGCAGTTTAGCGCTAGCGGCGCAGCAATACGAGCAGTACTTC CASSLALAAQQYEQYF TRBV12-3/TRBV12-4 TRBD2 TRBJ2-7 many
TGTGCCAGCAGTGAATACGGGGGCGGCACTGAAGCTTTCTTT CASSEYGGGTEAFF TRBV25-1 - TRBJ1-1 -
TGTGCCAGCAGCTTTAGGTACACTGAAGCTTTCTTT CASSFRYTEAFF TRBV7-8 - TRBJ1-1 many
TGTGCCAGCAGTCCACATTTTACGGTGGAGCAGTTCTTC CASSPHFTVEQFF TRBV12-3/TRBV12-4 - TRBJ2-1 -
TGCAGCGCCACCCGGGAGGACAGGGTCTTCGCTGAAGCTTTCTTT CSATREDRVFAEAFF TRBV29-1 TRBD1 TRBJ1-1 few
TGCGCCAGCAGTAGCGGGAGGGAAAACACCGGGGAGCTGTTTTTT CASSSGRENTGELFF TRBV5-1 TRBD2 TRBJ2-2 few
TGTGCCAGCAGCTTAGGTGGGACAAGGGAGACCCAGTACTTC CASSLGGTRETQYF TRBV7-9 - TRBJ2-5 few
TGTGCCAGCAGTTTAATGAGGGTTAGCACCGGGGAGCTGTTTTTT CASSLMRVSTGELFF TRBV28 - TRBJ2-2 many
TGCAGTGCTAGGGGCCGGGCCCCCCGCGGTGATACGCAGTATTTT CSARGRAPRGDTQYF TRBV20-1 - TRBJ2-3 few
TGCGCCAGCAGCTCGGACAGGGCTTCCTACAATGCGCAGTTCTTC CASSSDRASYNAQFF TRBV5-1 TRBD1 TRBJ2-1 -
TGTGCCAGCAGCTTTCTCAGGGACACTGAAGCTTTCTTT CASSFLRDTEAFF TRBV7-9 - TRBJ1-1 -
TGTGCCAGCAGCTTATCAGGACAGGTCCAAGAGACCCAGTACTTC CASSLSGQVQETQYF TRBV7-9 TRBD1 TRBJ2-5 -
TGCGCCACTGGGACAGGGGTCCTCTCAGATACGCAGTATTTT CATGTGVLSDTQYF TRBV4-1 TRBD1 TRBJ2-3 few
TGCAGCGTTGTAACCGGTATCCATACCCATGGCTACACCTTC CSVVTGIHTHGYTF TRBV29-1 - TRBJ1-2 many
TGCAGTGCTAGAGTTGCTGAGGGACAGGGGTCGAGGTATGGCTACACCTTC CSARVAEGQGSRYGYTF TRBV20-1 TRBD1 TRBJ1-2 many
TGCGCCAGCAGCTTGGTTTTAGCGGGAGACGATGAGCAGTTCTTC CASSLVLAGDDEQFF TRBV5-1 TRBD2 TRBJ2-1 many
TGCGCCAGCAGCTTGGAATCAGGGAGGAGCACAGATACGCAGTATTTT CASSLESGRSTDTQYF TRBV5-1 - TRBJ2-3 many
TGTGCCAGCAGTTCGTATAACAGGGAGACCCAGTACTTC CASSSYNRETQYF TRBV27 - TRBJ2-5 few
TGCGCCAGCAGCTTCACAGCGGGCGGGGCCGGGGAGCTGTTTTTT CASSFTAGGAGELFF TRBV5-1 - TRBJ2-2 -